This is a list of T cell receptor beta chains from one sample in a study of cytomegalovirus exposure and HLA in healthy donors. Profiling relied on immunoSEQ multiplex PCR, and the TCRdb table lists in-frame clones only, not all of them. The sample contains over 100,000 clones, 80% to 90% of which appear only once. Input material: PBMCs. The receptors stem from a woman between 18 and 30 years old in good health and CMV-seronegative. Both conserved end residues are part of each CDR3. A D gene is named only where the DNA matches it firmly. Rows give clone size only sometimes, using once, few, many, or a class for an expanded clone.

D: TRBD1
V: TRBV5-4
length: 15
J: TRBJ1-3
size: -
DNA: TGTGCCAGCAGCTCGCAGGGGGTCTCAGGAAACACCATATATTTT
CDR3: CASSSQGVSGNTIYF

D: -
V: TRBV9
length: 13
J: TRBJ2-7
size: -
DNA: TGTGCCAGCAGCGTGGGCTCCTCCTACGAGCAGTACTTC
CDR3: CASSVGSSYEQYF

D: -
V: TRBV28
length: 12
J: TRBJ1-5
size: few
DNA: TGTGCCAGCAGACTGTTTGAGCAGCCCCAGCATTTT
CDR3: CASRLFEQPQHF

D: TRBD1
V: TRBV7-9
length: 15
J: TRBJ1-5
size: -
DNA: TGTGCCAGCAGCCCGACCGGGACAGGGAATCAGCCCCAGCATTTT
CDR3: CASSPTGTGNQPQHF

D: -
V: TRBV19
length: 14
J: TRBJ1-3
size: -
DNA: TGTGCCAGTACGAACGGGAGAGATGGAAACACCATATATTTT
CDR3: CASTNGRDGNTIYF

D: -
V: TRBV6-6
length: 14
J: TRBJ1-2
size: -
DNA: TGTGCCAGCAACATAGGACAGCCCGTTCTGTCGAACACCTTC
CDR3: CASNIGQPVLSNTF

D: -
V: TRBV19
length: 13
J: TRBJ2-3
size: -
DNA: TGTGCCAGTAGTCCCAGACAATCAGATACGCAGTATTTT
CDR3: CASSPRQSDTQYF

D: -
V: TRBV7-2
length: 15
J: TRBJ1-1
size: -
DNA: TGTGCCAGCAGCCATAGTATCACAGGCAACACTGAAGCTTTCTTT
CDR3: CASSHSITGNTEAFF

D: TRBD2
V: TRBV2
length: 14
J: TRBJ2-7
size: -
DNA: TGTGCCAGCAGCCTAGCGGGGGGGCGGAACGAGCAGTACTTC
CDR3: CASSLAGGRNEQYF

D: TRBD2
V: TRBV4-2
length: 17
J: TRBJ2-7
size: -
DNA: TGTGCCAGCAGCCAAGAAGGAGGACTAGCCCTTCTCGGCGAGCAGTACTTC
CDR3: CASSQEGGLALLGEQYF

D: TRBD1
V: TRBV7-8
length: 16
J: TRBJ1-1
size: -
DNA: TGTGCCAGCAGCTTAGGTATGTCGAGGGGGCGGCAATCAACTTTCTTT
CDR3: CASSLGMSRGRQSTFF

D: -
V: TRBV2
length: 15
J: TRBJ1-6
size: -
DNA: TGTGCCAGCAGTGTTGCAGGCAGGGGAAATTCACCCCTCCACTTT
CDR3: CASSVAGRGNSPLHF

D: -
V: TRBV6-6
length: 13
J: TRBJ1-2
size: -
DNA: TGTGCCAGCAGTCAGGGCGGGGTCTATGGCTACACCTTC
CDR3: CASSQGGVYGYTF

D: -
V: TRBV5-1
length: 13
J: TRBJ1-1
size: -
DNA: TGCGCCAGCAGCTTTCAGGGTAACCCTGAAGCTTTCTTT
CDR3: CASSFQGNPEAFF

D: -
V: TRBV15
length: 14
J: TRBJ2-6
size: -
DNA: TGTGCCACCAGCCCAGGGTCTGGGGCCAACGTCCTGACTTTC
CDR3: CATSPGSGANVLTF

D: -
V: TRBV2
length: 10
J: TRBJ1-5
size: -
DNA: TGTGCCAGCGGGGGGCAGCCCCAGCATTTT
CDR3: CASGGQPQHF

D: -
V: TRBV19
length: 17
J: TRBJ1-5
size: -
DNA: TGTGCCACTACTCAAAACGGCGGGGGTTCGGGCAATCAGCCCCAGCATTTT
CDR3: CATTQNGGGSGNQPQHF

D: TRBD1
V: TRBV6-1
length: 12
J: TRBJ2-1
size: -
DNA: TGTGCCAGCAGTGGGGACAGGGTAAAGCAGTTCTTC
CDR3: CASSGDRVKQFF

D: -
V: TRBV6-5
length: 13
J: TRBJ1-1
size: -
DNA: TGTGCCAGCAGTTACTCCGACAGAGTTGAAGCTTTCTTT
CDR3: CASSYSDRVEAFF

D: -
V: TRBV10-1
length: 15
J: TRBJ2-3
size: -
DNA: TGCGCCAGCAGTGAGTCGCGGCTAGCTAGAGATACGCAGTATTTT
CDR3: CASSESRLARDTQYF

D: TRBD2
V: TRBV5-6
length: 18
J: TRBJ2-3
size: -
DNA: TGTGCCAGCAGCTTGGCTAGCGGGGGGTCGGCCTTACGGGATACGCAGTATTTT
CDR3: CASSLASGGSALRDTQYF

D: -
V: TRBV9
length: 14
J: TRBJ1-3
size: -
DNA: TGTGCCAGCAGCGCCCCAACTCCTGGAAACACCATATATTTT
CDR3: CASSAPTPGNTIYF

D: -
V: TRBV7-8
length: 16
J: TRBJ1-5
size: -
DNA: TGTGCCAGCAGCTTAGGTCGTCGGCGGTTGAATCAGCCCCAGCATTTT
CDR3: CASSLGRRRLNQPQHF

D: TRBD1
V: TRBV25-1
length: 12
J: TRBJ1-2
size: -
DNA: TGTGCCAGCAGTGGACAGGGGGGCGGCTACACCTTC
CDR3: CASSGQGGGYTF

D: TRBD1
V: TRBV5-1
length: 15
J: TRBJ2-2
size: -
DNA: TGCGCCACCGGGGGACAGGGAGCCTACACCGGGGAGCTGTTTTTT
CDR3: CATGGQGAYTGELFF

D: -
V: TRBV6-6
length: 12
J: TRBJ1-1
size: -
DNA: TGTGCCAGCAGTTATACGGACAGTGAAGCTTTCTTT
CDR3: CASSYTDSEAFF

D: TRBD1
V: TRBV6-1
length: 14
J: TRBJ1-1
size: -
DNA: TGTGCCAGCCCTGAGGGACAGGGGAACACTGAAGCTTTCTTT
CDR3: CASPEGQGNTEAFF

D: TRBD1
V: TRBV6-5
length: 15
J: TRBJ2-7
size: -
DNA: TGTGCCAGCAGGGTACGACAGGGTGGACACTACGAGCAGTACTTC
CDR3: CASRVRQGGHYEQYF